This T cell receptor beta chain originates from a study of blood T cell repertoires in COVID-19. Study details: COVID-19 samples collected from the United States, Italy and Spain covered acute and convalescent phases. From T cells, B-cell-depleted T cells, or PBMCs came the material, which was cDNA or gDNA.

The sample holds a few counts of this clone. Original analysis: Estimated nucleated cell counts came from reference gene primer amplification. Assay used: immunoSEQ multiplex PCR; TCRdb lists only in-frame clones, some missing. For V, J and clone size, that table is used; D and trimming come from the DNA. The data show roughly 50,000 clones, roughly 81% seen once. This TCR came from a woman aged 60 to 75 with acute or convalescent COVID-19. Material for sequencing was peripheral blood.

In DNA, the CDR3 is TGCGCCAGCAGTGAGTCGGGAGTGAACACCGGGGAGCTGTTTTTT. Its translation: CASSESGVNTGELFF. The V and J genes are TRBV10-1 and TRBJ2-2; possible D gene TRBD2, 5 bases. The CDR3 spans 15 residues. Germline CDR1 WNHNN, CDR2 SYGVQD (reference sequence). Trimming removed 0 bases at V and 1 base at J, with 6 bases between.